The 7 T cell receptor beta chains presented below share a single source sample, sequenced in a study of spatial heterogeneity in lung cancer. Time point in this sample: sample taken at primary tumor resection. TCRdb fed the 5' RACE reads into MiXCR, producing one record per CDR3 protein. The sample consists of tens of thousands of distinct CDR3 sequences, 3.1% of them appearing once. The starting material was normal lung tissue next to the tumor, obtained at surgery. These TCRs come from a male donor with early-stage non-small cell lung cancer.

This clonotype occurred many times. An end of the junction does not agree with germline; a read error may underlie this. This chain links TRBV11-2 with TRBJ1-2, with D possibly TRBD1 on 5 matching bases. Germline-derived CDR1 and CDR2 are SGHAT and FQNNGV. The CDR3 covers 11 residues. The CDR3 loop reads CASSQPGQRIF. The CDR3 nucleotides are TGTGCCAGCAGCCAGCCGGGGCAACGCATCTTC.

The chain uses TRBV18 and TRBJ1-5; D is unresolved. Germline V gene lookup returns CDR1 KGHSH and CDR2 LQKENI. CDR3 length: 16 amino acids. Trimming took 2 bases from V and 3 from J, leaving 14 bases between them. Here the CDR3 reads CASSPGPQRNNQPQHF. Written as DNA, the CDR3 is TGTGCCAGCTCACCAGGGCCACAGCGAAACAATCAGCCCCAGCATTTT.

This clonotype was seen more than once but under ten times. In DNA form, the CDR3 reads TGCAGCGTTGTCTGGGGGGGCGGGAGCACAGATACGCAGTATTTT. Encoded protein: CSVVWGGGSTDTQYF. V is TRBV29-1 and J is TRBJ2-3; TRBD2 might be the D (7 bases). Between the trimmed V and J ends, which lost 4 bases and 0 bases, there was a span of 14 bases. The CDR3 consists of 15 residues. Germline V lookup: CDR1 SQVTM, CDR2 ANQGSEA.

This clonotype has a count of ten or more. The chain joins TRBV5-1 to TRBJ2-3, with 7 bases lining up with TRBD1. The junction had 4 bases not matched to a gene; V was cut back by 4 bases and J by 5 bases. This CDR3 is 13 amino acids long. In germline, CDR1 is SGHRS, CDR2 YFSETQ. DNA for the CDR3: TGCGCCAGCAGCCCACAGGGGCGAGATACGCAGTATTTT. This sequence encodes CASSPQGRDTQYF.

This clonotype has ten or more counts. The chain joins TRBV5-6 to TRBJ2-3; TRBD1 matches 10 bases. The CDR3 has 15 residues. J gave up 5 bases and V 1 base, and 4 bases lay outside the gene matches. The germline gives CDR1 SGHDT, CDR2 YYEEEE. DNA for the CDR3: TGTGCCAGCAGCTTGCGACAGGGGGCCGGAGATACGCAGTATTTT. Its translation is CASSLRQGAGDTQYF.

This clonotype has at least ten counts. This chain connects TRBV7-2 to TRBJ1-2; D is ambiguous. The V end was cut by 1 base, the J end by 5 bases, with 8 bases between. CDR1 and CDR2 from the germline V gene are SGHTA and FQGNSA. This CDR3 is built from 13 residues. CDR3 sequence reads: CASSLDSLYGYTF. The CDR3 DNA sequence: TGTGCCAGCAGCTTAGACAGCCTTTATGGCTACACCTTC.

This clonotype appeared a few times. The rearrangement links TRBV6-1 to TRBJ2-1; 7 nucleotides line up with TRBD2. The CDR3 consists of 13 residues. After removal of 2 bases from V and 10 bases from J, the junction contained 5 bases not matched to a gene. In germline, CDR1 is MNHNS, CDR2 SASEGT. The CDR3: CASSEQWGGEQFF. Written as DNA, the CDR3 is TGTGCCAGCAGTGAACAGTGGGGGGGGGAGCAGTTCTTC.